This TCR beta chain appears in the sequencing data of a study of blood T cell repertoires in COVID-19. Followed over time, Seattle patients had been enrolled while infection was active. Some clones are missing from TCRdb's copy, which holds only in-frame ones; the method was immunoSEQ multiplex PCR. Of around 52,000 clones listed, roughly nine tenths are singletons. The sample was peripheral blood. This TCR was sampled from a woman at least 80 years old with COVID-19, enrolled during active disease.

The CDR3: CASSFQGAQYNSPLHF. The DNA for the CDR3 is TGTGCCAGCAGCTTTCAGGGGGCGCAGTATAATTCACCCCTCCACTTT. The chain recombines TRBV5-6 with TRBJ1-6, with 8 bases matching TRBD1. Germline V gene data show CDR1 as SGHDT and CDR2 as YYEEEE. The CDR3 sequence is 16 residues long. J was trimmed by 4 bases and V by 2 bases; bases with no gene match: 5. The full variable domain, in which reference TRBV5-6 and TRBJ1-6 provide the parts outside the CDR3, is DAGVTQSPTHLIKTRGQQVTLRCSPKSGHDTVSWYQQALGQGPQFIFQYYEEEERQRGNFPDRFSGHQFPNYSSELNVNALLLGDSALYLCASSFQGAQYNSPLHFGNGTRLTVT.